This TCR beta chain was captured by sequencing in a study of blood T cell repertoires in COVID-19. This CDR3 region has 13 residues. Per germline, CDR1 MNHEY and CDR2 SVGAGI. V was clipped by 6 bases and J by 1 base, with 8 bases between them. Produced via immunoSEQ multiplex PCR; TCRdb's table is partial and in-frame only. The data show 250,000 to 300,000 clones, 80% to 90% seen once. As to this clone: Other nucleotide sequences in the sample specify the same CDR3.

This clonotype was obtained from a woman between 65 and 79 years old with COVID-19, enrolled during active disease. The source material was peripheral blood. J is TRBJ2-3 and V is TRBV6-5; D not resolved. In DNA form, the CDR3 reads TGTGCCAGCAGGGCAGGTGGCACAGATACGCAGTATTTT. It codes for CASRAGGTDTQYF.